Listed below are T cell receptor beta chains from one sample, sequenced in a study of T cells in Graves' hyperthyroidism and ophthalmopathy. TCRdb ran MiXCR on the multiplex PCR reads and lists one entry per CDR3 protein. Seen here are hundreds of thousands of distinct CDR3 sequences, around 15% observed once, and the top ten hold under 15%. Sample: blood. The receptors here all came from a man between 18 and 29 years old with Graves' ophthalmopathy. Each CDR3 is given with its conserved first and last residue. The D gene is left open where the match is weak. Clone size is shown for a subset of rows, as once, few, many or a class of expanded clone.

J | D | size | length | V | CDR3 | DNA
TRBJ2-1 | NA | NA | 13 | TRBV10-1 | CASSEGVFREQFF | TGCGCCAGCAGTGAGGGGGTCTTCCGTGAGCAGTTCTTC
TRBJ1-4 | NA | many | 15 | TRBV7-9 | CASSQGSQANEKLFF | TGTGCCAGCAGCCAAGGCTCTCAGGCCAATGAAAAACTGTTTTTT
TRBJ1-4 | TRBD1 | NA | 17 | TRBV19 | CASSLTGGRMINEKLFF | TGTGCCAGTAGTCTGACAGGGGGCAGGATGATTAATGAAAAACTGTTTTTT
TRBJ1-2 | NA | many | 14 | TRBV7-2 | CASSLAWRGYGYTF | TGTGCCAGCAGCTTAGCATGGCGGGGATATGGCTACACCTTC
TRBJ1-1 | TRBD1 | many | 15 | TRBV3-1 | CASSQAGQGEAEAFF | TGTGCCAGCAGCCAGGCAGGCCAGGGGGAGGCTGAAGCTTTCTTT
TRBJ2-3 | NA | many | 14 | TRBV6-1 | CASSEDRGWDTQYF | TGTGCCAGCAGTGAAGACCGGGGGTGGGATACGCAGTATTTT
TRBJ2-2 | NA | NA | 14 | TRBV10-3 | CATSRGENTGELFF | TGTGCCACCTCGCGCGGGGAGAACACCGGGGAGCTGTTTTTT
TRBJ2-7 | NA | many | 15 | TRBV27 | CASSLSVTKTYEQYF | TGTGCCAGCAGTTTATCTGTGACAAAAACCTACGAGCAGTACTTC
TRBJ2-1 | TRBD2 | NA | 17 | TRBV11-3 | CASSPRGGLAGVSGQFF | TGTGCCAGCAGCCCCCGGGGGGGGCTAGCGGGAGTTTCTGGGCAGTTCTTC
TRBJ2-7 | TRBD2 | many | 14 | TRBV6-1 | CASSMGLADYEQYF | TGTGCCAGCAGTATGGGACTAGCGGACTACGAGCAGTACTTC
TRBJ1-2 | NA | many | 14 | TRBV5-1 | CASSWPGTLKSYTF | TGCGCCAGCAGCTGGCCAGGGACCTTAAAGAGCTACACCTTC
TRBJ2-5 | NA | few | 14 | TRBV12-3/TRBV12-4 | CASSFLEGQETQYF | TGTGCCAGCAGTTTTCTGGAGGGGCAAGAGACCCAGTACTTC
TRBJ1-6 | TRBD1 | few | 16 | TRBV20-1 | CSASSARGLRNSPLHF | TGCAGTGCTAGTTCGGCCAGGGGGCTTCGTAATTCACCCCTCCACTTT
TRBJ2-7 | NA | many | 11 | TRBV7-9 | CASSLLHEQYF | TGTGCCAGCAGCTTACTCCACGAGCAGTACTTC
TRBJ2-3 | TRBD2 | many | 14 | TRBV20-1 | CSFRTSGGTDTQYF | TGCAGTTTTAGAACTAGCGGGGGCACAGATACGCAGTATTTT
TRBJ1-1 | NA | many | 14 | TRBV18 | CASSGGIMNTEAFF | TGTGCCAGCTCCGGGGGGATAATGAACACTGAAGCTTTCTTT
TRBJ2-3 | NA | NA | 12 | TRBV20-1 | CSARKFPDTQYF | TGCAGTGCTAGAAAATTCCCAGATACGCAGTATTTT
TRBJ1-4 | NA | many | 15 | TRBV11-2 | CASSLEGATNEKLFF | TGTGCCAGCAGCTTAGAGGGAGCAACTAATGAAAAACTGTTTTTT
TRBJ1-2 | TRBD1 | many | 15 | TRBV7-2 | CASSFSGTDLYGYTF | TGTGCCAGCAGCTTTTCGGGGACAGATCTCTATGGCTACACCTTC
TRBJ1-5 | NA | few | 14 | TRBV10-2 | CASRLTLSWGPQHF | TGCGCCAGCAGACTCACACTCTCCTGGGGGCCCCAGCATTTT
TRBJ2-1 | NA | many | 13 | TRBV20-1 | CSARLPWGYEQFF | TGCAGTGCTCGTCTCCCCTGGGGGTATGAGCAGTTCTTC
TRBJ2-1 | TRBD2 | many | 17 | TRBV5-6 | CASSGQGTSGKTNEQFF | TGTGCCAGCAGCGGGCAGGGAACTAGCGGGAAAACCAATGAGCAGTTCTTC
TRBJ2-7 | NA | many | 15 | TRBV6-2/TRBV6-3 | CASSYSAEGSYEQYF | TGTGCCAGCAGTTACTCGGCGGAGGGATCCTACGAGCAGTACTTC
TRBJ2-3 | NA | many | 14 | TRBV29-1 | CSVEEASFPDTQYF | TGCAGCGTTGAAGAAGCTAGCTTTCCAGATACGCAGTATTTT
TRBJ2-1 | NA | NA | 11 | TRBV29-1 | CSSSVDRGQFF | TGCAGCTCCTCAGTGGATCGTGGGCAGTTCTTC
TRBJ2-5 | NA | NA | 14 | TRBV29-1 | CSVGIRSGKETQYF | TGCAGCGTTGGGATTAGGTCAGGAAAGGAGACCCAGTACTTC
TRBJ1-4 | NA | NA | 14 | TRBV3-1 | CASSPGHSNEKLFF | TGTGCCAGCAGCCCCGGACACTCTAATGAAAAACTGTTTTTT
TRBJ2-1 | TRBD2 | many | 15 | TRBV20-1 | CSASPGTSGMNEQFF | TGCAGTGCTAGCCCCGGGACTAGCGGGATGAATGAGCAGTTCTTC
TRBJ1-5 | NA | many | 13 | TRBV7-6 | CASSLAEHQPQHF | TGTGCCAGCAGCTTAGCGGAGCATCAGCCCCAGCATTTT
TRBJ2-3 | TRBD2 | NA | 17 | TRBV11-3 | CASSKEGLAGTTDTQYF | TGTGCCAGCAGCAAGGAAGGACTAGCGGGGACTACAGATACGCAGTATTTT
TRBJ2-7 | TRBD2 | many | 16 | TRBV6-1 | CASSEWSGSPLYEQYF | TGTGCCAGCAGTGAATGGAGCGGGAGTCCCCTCTACGAGCAGTACTTC
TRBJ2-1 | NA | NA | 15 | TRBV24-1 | CATHQGGEGYNEQFF | TGTGCCACCCACCAAGGGGGTGAGGGCTACAATGAGCAGTTCTTC
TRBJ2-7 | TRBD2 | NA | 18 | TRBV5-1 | CASSSHGLADRAPYEQYF | TGCGCCAGCAGCTCCCACGGACTAGCGGACCGGGCCCCCTACGAGCAGTACTTC
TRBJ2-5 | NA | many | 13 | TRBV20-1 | CSAPRAIQETQYF | TGCAGTGCTCCCCGAGCCATCCAAGAGACCCAGTACTTC
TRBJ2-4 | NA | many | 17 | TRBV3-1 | CASSQFGAGDAKNIQYF | TGTGCCAGCAGCCAATTTGGGGCAGGGGACGCCAAAAACATTCAGTACTTC
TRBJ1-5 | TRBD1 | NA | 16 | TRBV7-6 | CASSLATGGWNQPQHF | TGTGCCAGCAGCTTAGCTACAGGGGGCTGGAATCAGCCCCAGCATTTT